These T cell receptor beta chains were read from a single sample in a study of blood T cell repertoires in COVID-19. The assay was immunoSEQ multiplex PCR, and TCRdb's table has in-frame clones only and misses some. The sample yields 210,000 or so clones, roughly 86% seen once. Sample: peripheral blood. The receptors originated from a middle-aged woman with acute or convalescent COVID-19. The conserved cysteine and the conserved F or W are not part of the CDR3 here.

CDR3aa,len,j_gene,v_gene
ASSLRDSGEAF,11,TRBJ1-1,TRBV7-6
ASSFRDRGLANYGYT,15,TRBJ1-2,TRBV5-6
ASSSRTSGGNEQF,13,TRBJ2-1,TRBV5-1
ASSLEFRGANYGYT,14,TRBJ1-2,TRBV5-6
ASSIQGGLNEQY,12,TRBJ2-7,TRBV19
ASSIDPVTSGSTDTQY,16,TRBJ2-3,TRBV19
ASSERGEQF,9,TRBJ2-1,TRBV10-2
ASSISADSGNTIY,13,TRBJ1-3,TRBV19
ASSFRRSSYEQY,12,TRBJ2-7,TRBV5-8
ATSRVADRFYEQY,13,TRBJ2-7,TRBV15
ASSAGNSGTGGYEQY,15,TRBJ2-7,TRBV18
ASSPRGTEGLETQY,14,TRBJ2-5,TRBV27
ASSPASIRNSPLH,13,TRBJ1-6,TRBV6-5
ASSGDRGITDTQY,13,TRBJ2-3,TRBV9
ASSLTSGVSYEQY,13,TRBJ2-7,TRBV5-8
ASGLMASGIVTQF,13,TRBJ2-1,TRBV12-5
ATSRNPDREKLF,12,TRBJ1-4,TRBV15
ASSLGQGLSNQPQH,14,TRBJ1-5,TRBV13
ASSRRTSGTYNEQF,14,TRBJ2-1,TRBV5-6
ASSDDLAGDREQY,13,TRBJ2-7,TRBV10-1
ASSVVESSYNSPLH,14,TRBJ1-6,TRBV6-1
ASSMLGQDGYT,11,TRBJ1-2,TRBV19
SVGLGGTIY,9,TRBJ1-3,TRBV29-1
AISENRSGGYT,11,TRBJ1-2,TRBV10-3
ASSLTGANGYT,11,TRBJ1-2,TRBV9
SYRGEAKNIQY,11,TRBJ2-4,TRBV29-1
ASSFRRDRRQTQY,13,TRBJ2-5,TRBV7-2
ASSGGRRGTEAF,12,TRBJ1-1,TRBV5-1
ASSPWRGNTGELF,13,TRBJ2-2,TRBV27
ASSSLPGRTEAF,12,TRBJ1-1,TRBV11-2
AWYSGSTKFGTQY,13,TRBJ2-5,TRBV30
ASSRETGQNNSPLH,14,TRBJ1-6,TRBV6-6
ASSGGGQPQH,10,TRBJ1-5,TRBV28
ASRGLRGAGEKLF,13,TRBJ1-4,TRBV6-5
ASSLGDRLYGYT,12,TRBJ1-2,TRBV7-2
ATSDFKGVRTEAF,13,TRBJ1-1,TRBV24-1
AISEGGPALPSNQPQH,16,TRBJ1-5,TRBV10-3
ASSSGQGFGYEQY,13,TRBJ2-7,TRBV19
ASSPDRGPYEQY,12,TRBJ2-7,TRBV4-1
ATSDLGHLNEQF,12,TRBJ2-1,TRBV24-1
ASSFSRTGGGDREKLF,16,TRBJ1-4,TRBV13
ASSSRGGPGNEQF,13,TRBJ2-1,TRBV7-6
ASSPFRDTLNTEAF,14,TRBJ1-1,TRBV18
ATSECGDEYWVINSPLH,17,TRBJ1-6,TRBV24-1
AIRQGSDTEAF,11,TRBJ1-1,TRBV10-3
ASSEKRGVNTGELF,14,TRBJ2-2,TRBV6-4
ASSYLTGGNTEAF,13,TRBJ1-1,TRBV7-2
AWGTGGPYEQY,11,TRBJ2-7,TRBV30
ASSQDGRGYGEKLF,14,TRBJ1-4,TRBV4-3
ASRHTTDRDNQPQH,14,TRBJ1-5,TRBV4-1
SASPSWEEYSSYEQY,15,TRBJ2-7,TRBV20-1
ASGTSGGVREQY,12,TRBJ2-7,TRBV6-5
ASSLAPPAGEQY,12,TRBJ2-7,TRBV5-5
ASSFAGQGVLGYEQY,15,TRBJ2-7,TRBV7-8
ASRVQGYEQY,10,TRBJ2-7,TRBV6-5
ASSQDRDTGELF,12,TRBJ2-2,TRBV7-9
ASSLFSNSYEQY,12,TRBJ2-7,TRBV5-1
ASSYGIYNEQF,11,TRBJ2-1,TRBV7-3
ATSDPKREEQY,11,TRBJ2-7,TRBV24-1